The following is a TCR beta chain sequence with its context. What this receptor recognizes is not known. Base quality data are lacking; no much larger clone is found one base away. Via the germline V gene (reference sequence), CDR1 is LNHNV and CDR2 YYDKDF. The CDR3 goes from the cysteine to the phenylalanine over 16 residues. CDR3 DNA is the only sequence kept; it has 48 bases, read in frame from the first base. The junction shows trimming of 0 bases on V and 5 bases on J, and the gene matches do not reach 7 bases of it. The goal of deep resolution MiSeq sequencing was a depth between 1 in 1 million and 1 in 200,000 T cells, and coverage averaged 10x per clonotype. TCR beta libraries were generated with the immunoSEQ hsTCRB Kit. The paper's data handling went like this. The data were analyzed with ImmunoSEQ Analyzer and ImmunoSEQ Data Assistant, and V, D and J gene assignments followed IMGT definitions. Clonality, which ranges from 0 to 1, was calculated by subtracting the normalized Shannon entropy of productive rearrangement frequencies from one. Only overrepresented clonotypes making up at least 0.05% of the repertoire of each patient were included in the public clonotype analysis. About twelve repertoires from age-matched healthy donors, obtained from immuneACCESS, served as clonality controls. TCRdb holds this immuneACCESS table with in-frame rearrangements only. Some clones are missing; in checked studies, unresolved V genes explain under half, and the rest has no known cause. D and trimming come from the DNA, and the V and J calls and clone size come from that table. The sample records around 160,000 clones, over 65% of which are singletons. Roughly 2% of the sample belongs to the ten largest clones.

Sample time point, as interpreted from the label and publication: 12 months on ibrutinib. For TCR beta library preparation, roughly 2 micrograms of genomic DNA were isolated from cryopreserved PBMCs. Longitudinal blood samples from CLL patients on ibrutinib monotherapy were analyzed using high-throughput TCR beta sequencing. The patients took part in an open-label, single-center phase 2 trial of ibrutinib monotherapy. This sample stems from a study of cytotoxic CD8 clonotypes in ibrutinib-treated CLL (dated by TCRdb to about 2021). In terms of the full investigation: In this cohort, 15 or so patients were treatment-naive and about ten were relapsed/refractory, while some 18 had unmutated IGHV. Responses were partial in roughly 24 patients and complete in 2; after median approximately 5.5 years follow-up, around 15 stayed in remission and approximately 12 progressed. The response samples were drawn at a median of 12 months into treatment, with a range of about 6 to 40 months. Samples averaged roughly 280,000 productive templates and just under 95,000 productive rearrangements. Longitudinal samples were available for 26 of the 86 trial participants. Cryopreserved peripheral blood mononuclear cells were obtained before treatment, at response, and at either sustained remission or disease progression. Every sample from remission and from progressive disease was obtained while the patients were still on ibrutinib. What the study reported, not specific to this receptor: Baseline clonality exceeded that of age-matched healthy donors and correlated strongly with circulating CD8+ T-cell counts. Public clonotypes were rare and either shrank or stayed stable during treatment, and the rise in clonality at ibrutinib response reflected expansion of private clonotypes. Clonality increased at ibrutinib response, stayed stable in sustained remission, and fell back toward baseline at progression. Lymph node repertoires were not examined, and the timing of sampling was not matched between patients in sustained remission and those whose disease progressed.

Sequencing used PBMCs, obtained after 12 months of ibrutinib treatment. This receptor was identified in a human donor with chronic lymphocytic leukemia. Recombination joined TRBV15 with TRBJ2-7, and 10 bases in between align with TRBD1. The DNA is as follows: TGTGCCACCAGCAGAGACCCGGGACAGGGGTCCCACGAGCAGTACTTC. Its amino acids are CATSRDPGQGSHEQYF.